Presented here are 21 T cell receptor beta chains from one specimen sequenced in a study of blood T cell repertoires in COVID-19. The data were produced by immunoSEQ multiplex PCR, yet TCRdb's version contains in-frame clones alone and is incomplete. The sample carries approximately 240,000 clones, about 85% recorded once. The sample was peripheral blood. The source of these receptors is a woman at least 80 years old with active or convalescent COVID-19.

The chain has TRBV29-1 and TRBJ1-4; 7 bases are shared with TRBD1. The CDR3 has 15 amino acids. Trimming cost V 0 bases and J 7 bases; bases outside gene matches: 8. Per the germline V gene, CDR1 is SQVTM and CDR2 is ANQGSEA. The CDR3 nucleotides read TGCAGCGTTGAAGATCGAGGGACAGTGGGTGAAAAACTGTTTTTT. It is translated as CSVEDRGTVGEKLFF.

V and J are TRBV3-1 (or the pseudogene TRBV3-2) and TRBJ2-3; TRBD1 is a possible D gene (5 bases). This CDR3 has 13 amino acids. CDR1 is LGHDT, CDR2 YNNKEL, per germline (reference sequence). V dropped 4 bases and J dropped 6 bases, with 11 bases sitting between them. The CDR3 sequence is CASSRRAEDTQYF. The CDR3 bases are TGTGCCAGCAGCCGCAGGGCGGAGGATACGCAGTATTTT.

The chain combines TRBV7-2 with TRBJ2-3; D not certain. Germline CDR1 is SGHTA and CDR2 is FQGNSA. The CDR3 has 13 residues. The V and J ends lost 2 bases and 4 bases respectively, with 7 bases between them. The CDR3 protein is CASSLTFADTQYF. The CDR3 nucleotides are TGTGCCAGCAGCTTAACATTTGCAGATACGCAGTATTTT. Based on the CDR3 plus reference TRBV7-2 and TRBJ2-3, the full variable domain is GAGVSQSPSNKVTEKGKDVELRCDPISGHTALYWYRQSLGQGLEFLIYFQGNSAPDKSGLPSDRFSAERTGGSVSTLTIQRTQQEDSAVYLCASSLTFADTQYFGPGTRLTVL.

The chain uses TRBV10-3 and TRBJ1-1; D remains unclear. From germline, CDR1 is ENHRY and CDR2 SYGVKD. V gave up 6 bases and J gave up 2 bases, with 10 bases separating them. CDR3 size: 13 residues. The CDR3 loop is CAIRGTANTEAFF. CDR3 sequence (DNA): TGTGCCATCAGGGGTACAGCAAACACTGAAGCTTTCTTT.

The chain has TRBV7-9 and TRBJ1-3, with TRBD1 matching over 11 bases. Per germline, CDR1 SEHNR and CDR2 FQNEAQ (reference sequence). V was pared by 1 base and J by 4 bases, with 9 bases of the junction left unmatched. This CDR3 region has 18 residues. In nucleotides, the CDR3 is TGTGCCAGCAGCTTAGTTTCCGGACAGGGGGCGAAAGGAAACACCATATATTTT. Translation: CASSLVSGQGAKGNTIYF.

This clone came up once. The chain joins TRBV6-2 or TRBV6-3 to TRBJ2-5; TRBD1 aligns across 7 bases. J gave up 5 bases and V 5 bases, and 8 bases lay outside the gene matches. This CDR3 spans 14 amino acids. Germline-derived CDR1 and CDR2 are MNHEY and SVGEGT. CDR3 coding DNA: TGTGCCAGCAGTCCCCGACAGGGTGGGGAGACCCAGTACTTC. It specifies CASSPRQGGETQYF.

This chain joins TRBV6-6 and TRBJ1-4; tentative D call: TRBD1 (6 bases). CDR1 and CDR2 from the germline V gene are MNHNY and SVGAGI (reference sequence). The CDR3 length is 15 residues. The V end lost 6 bases, the J end lost 6 bases, and 17 bases lay between the germline ends. The CDR3 reads CASSPVGASYEKLFF. DNA of the CDR3: TGTGCCAGCAGCCCAGTGGGGGCGTCTTATGAAAAACTGTTTTTT.

This chain connects TRBV7-2 to TRBJ1-1; the D gene is possibly TRBD1 (6 bases). This CDR3 has 15 residues. In germline, CDR1 is SGHTA, CDR2 FQGNSA. Trimming left V 2 bases short and J 1 base short, with 11 bases between. The CDR3 DNA reads TGTGCCAGCAGCTTATTTGGACAGTGGAACACTGAAGCTTTCTTT. Encoded protein: CASSLFGQWNTEAFF.

The rearrangement uses TRBV9 and TRBJ2-3; the D gene is possibly TRBD2 (6 bases). Trimming pared 0 bases from V and 3 bases from J, leaving 11 bases between. Germline lookup yields CDR1 SGDLS and CDR2 YYNGEE. The CDR3 loop spans 15 amino acids. The CDR3 here is CASSVGRGGTDTQYF. The CDR3 nucleotides read TGTGCCAGCAGCGTAGGGCGGGGCGGGACAGATACGCAGTATTTT.

In its sample, this clone was seen once. The rearrangement uses TRBV9 and TRBJ2-5; D is undetermined. The germline V gene encodes CDR1 SGDLS and CDR2 YYNGEE. V was cut by 0 bases and J by 5 bases, with 11 bases left in between. This CDR3 has 14 amino acids. CDR3 sequence (DNA): TGTGCCAGCAGCGTAGTCGAGGCCCCCGAGACCCAGTACTTC. Translation gives CASSVVEAPETQYF.

The genes are TRBV7-6 and TRBJ2-2, with unresolved D. V was clipped by 0 bases and J by 0 bases, with 5 bases between them. The CDR3 length is 15 residues. Germline V lookup: CDR1 SGHVS, CDR2 FNYEAQ. The CDR3 coding sequence is TGTGCCAGCAGCTTAGCGAACTCGAACACCGGGGAGCTGTTTTTT. This translates into CASSLANSNTGELFF.

The rearrangement uses TRBV6-5 and TRBJ2-7, with TRBD1 matching over 10 bases. CDR3 length: 15 residues. Losses at the gene ends were 7 bases for V and 3 bases for J; bases not matched to a gene: 9. CDR1 is MNHEY, CDR2 SVGAGI, per germline. CDR3 sequence (DNA): TGTGCCAGCACGGAGACAGGGGGCTATGTCTACGAGCAGTACTTC. Amino acid sequence: CASTETGGYVYEQYF.

This chain uses TRBV28 with TRBJ1-6; TRBD1 matches at 7 bases. Per the germline V gene, CDR1 is MDHEN and CDR2 is SYDVKM. The V and J ends lost 3 bases and 7 bases, in that order; junction bases with no gene match: 12. CDR3 length: 17 amino acids. CDR3: CASSLVRGTALNSPLHF. The CDR3 region has the DNA TGTGCCAGCAGTTTGGTACGGGGGACAGCCCTCAATTCACCCCTCCACTTT.

The chain joins TRBV24-1 to TRBJ2-2; 9 bases match TRBD1. Trimming at V came to 8 bases and at J to 1 base, leaving 1 base not matched to a gene. The CDR3 is made up of 14 amino acids. Germline V gives CDR1 KGHDR, CDR2 SFDVKD. In nucleotides, the CDR3 is TGTGCCACCAAGGGACAGGGGAACACCGGGGAGCTGTTTTTT. Translation gives CATKGQGNTGELFF.

J is TRBJ2-3 and V is TRBV2; D might be TRBD1 (6 bases). The CDR3 runs 14 residues. The germline V and J ends were trimmed by 5 bases and 0 bases, with 9 bases remaining between them. Germline V lookup: CDR1 SNHLY, CDR2 FYNNEI. The CDR3 here is CASSRGQSTDTQYF. CDR3 coding DNA: TGTGCCAGCAGTAGAGGACAGAGCACAGATACGCAGTATTTT.

The V gene is TRBV5-8, the J gene TRBJ2-1, with 7 positions matching TRBD2. Germline values: CDR1 SGHTS, CDR2 YDEGEE. V gave up 4 bases and J gave up 7 bases; unmatched junction bases: 14. The CDR3 is 16 amino acids. CDR3 residues: CASSPFRAGVQNEQFF. CDR3 DNA sequence: TGTGCCAGCAGCCCCTTTCGCGCGGGAGTGCAAAATGAGCAGTTCTTC.

The chain couples TRBV4-1 to TRBJ2-7, with a possible D match to TRBD2 (6 bases). The CDR3 consists of 15 residues. V was cut by 4 bases and J by 0 bases, with 13 bases left in between. Looked up from germline, CDR1 is MGHRA and CDR2 is YSYEKL. CDR3 region: CASSLLGLTSYEQYF. CDR3 DNA sequence: TGCGCCAGCAGCCTTTTGGGACTGACCTCCTACGAGCAGTACTTC.

This rearrangement joins TRBV5-1 to TRBJ2-1; 7 nucleotides align to TRBD2. Trimming cost V 4 bases and J 0 bases; bases outside gene matches: 4. Per germline, CDR1 SGHRS and CDR2 YFSETQ. This CDR3 comprises 15 residues. The DNA of the CDR3 is TGCGCCAGCAGCCCGGCTAGCGGCTCCTACAATGAGCAGTTCTTC. Protein: CASSPASGSYNEQFF.

J is TRBJ2-7 and V is TRBV5-6, with TRBD2 matching 12 bases. The CDR3 is 17 amino acids. The J segment lost 2 bases and the V segment lost 3 bases, leaving 9 bases of the junction unmatched. Germline CDR1 SGHDT, CDR2 YYEEEE. The CDR3 sequence: CASSSRTSGAIAYEQYF. In DNA, the CDR3 is TGTGCCAGCAGCTCGCGGACTAGCGGGGCGATTGCCTACGAGCAGTACTTC.

The gene calls are TRBV6-4 and TRBJ1-1; no clear D. The germline V gene encodes CDR1 MRHNA and CDR2 SNTAGT. Trimming left V 4 bases short and J 1 base short, with 13 bases between. This CDR3 has 15 amino acids. The CDR3 bases are TGTGCCAGCAGTGCATCTTCGACGGGGAACACTGAAGCTTTCTTT. This codes for CASSASSTGNTEAFF.

V is TRBV18 and J is TRBJ1-1; 7 nucleotides agree with TRBD1. V lost 3 bases to trimming and J lost 5 bases; unmatched junction nucleotides: 6. The germline V gene has CDR1 KGHSH and CDR2 LQKENI. The CDR3 totals 14 residues. The CDR3 region has the DNA TGTGCCAGCTCACCCTTTACAGGGGCGACTGAAGCTTTCTTT. Protein product: CASSPFTGATEAFF.